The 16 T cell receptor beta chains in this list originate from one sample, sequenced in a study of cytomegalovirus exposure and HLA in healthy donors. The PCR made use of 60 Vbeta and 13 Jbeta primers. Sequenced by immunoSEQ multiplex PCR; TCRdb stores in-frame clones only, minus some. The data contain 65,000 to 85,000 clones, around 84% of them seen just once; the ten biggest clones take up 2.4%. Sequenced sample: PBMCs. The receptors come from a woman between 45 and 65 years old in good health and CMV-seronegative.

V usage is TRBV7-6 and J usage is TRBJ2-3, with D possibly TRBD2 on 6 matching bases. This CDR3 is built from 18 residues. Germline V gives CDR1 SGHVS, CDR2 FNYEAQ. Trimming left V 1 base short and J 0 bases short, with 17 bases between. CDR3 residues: CASSLELGRGGSTDTQYF. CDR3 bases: TGTGCCAGCAGCTTAGAATTGGGGCGGGGTGGAAGCACAGATACGCAGTATTTT. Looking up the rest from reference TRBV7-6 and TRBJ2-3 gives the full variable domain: GAGVSQSPRYKVTKRGQDVALRCDPISGHVSLYWYRQALGQGPEFLTYFNYEAQQDKSGLPNDRFSAERPEGSISTLTIQRTEQRDSAMYRCASSLELGRGGSTDTQYFGPGTRLTVL.

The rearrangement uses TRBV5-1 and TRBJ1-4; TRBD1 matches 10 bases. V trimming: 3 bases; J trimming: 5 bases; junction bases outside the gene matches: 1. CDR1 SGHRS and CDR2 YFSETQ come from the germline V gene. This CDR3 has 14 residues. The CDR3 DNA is TGCGCCAGCAGCTCGACAGGGGGCAATGAAAAACTGTTTTTT. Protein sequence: CASSSTGGNEKLFF.

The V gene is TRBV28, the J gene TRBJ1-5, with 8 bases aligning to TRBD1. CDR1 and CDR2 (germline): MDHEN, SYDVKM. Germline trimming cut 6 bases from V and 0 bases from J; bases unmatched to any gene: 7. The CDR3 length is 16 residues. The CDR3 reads CASRWDRSYSNQPQHF. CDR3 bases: TGTGCCAGCAGATGGGACAGGAGCTATAGCAATCAGCCCCAGCATTTT.

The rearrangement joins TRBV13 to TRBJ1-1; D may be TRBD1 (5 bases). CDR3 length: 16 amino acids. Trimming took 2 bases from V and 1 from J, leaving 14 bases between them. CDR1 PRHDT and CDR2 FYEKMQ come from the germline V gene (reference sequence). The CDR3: CASSLWGEVGNTEAFF. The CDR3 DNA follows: TGTGCCAGCAGCTTATGGGGGGAGGTGGGGAACACTGAAGCTTTCTTT. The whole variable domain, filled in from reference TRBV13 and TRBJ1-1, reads AAGVIQSPRHLIKEKRETATLKCYPIPRHDTVYWYQQGPGQDPQFLISFYEKMQSDKGSIPDRFSAQQFSDYHSELNMSSLELGDSALYFCASSLWGEVGNTEAFFGQGTRLTVV.

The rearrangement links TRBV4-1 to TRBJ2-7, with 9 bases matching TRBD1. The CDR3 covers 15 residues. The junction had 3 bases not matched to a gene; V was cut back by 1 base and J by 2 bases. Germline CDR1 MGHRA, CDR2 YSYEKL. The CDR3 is CASSQVGQGAYEQYF. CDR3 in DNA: TGCGCCAGCAGCCAAGTGGGACAGGGAGCCTACGAGCAGTACTTC.

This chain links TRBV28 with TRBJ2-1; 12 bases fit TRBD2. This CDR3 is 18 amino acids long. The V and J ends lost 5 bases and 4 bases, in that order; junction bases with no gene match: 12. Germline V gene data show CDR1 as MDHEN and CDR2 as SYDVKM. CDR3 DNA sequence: TGTGCCAGCAGTCATCTAGCGGGAGGGCCGTTGGTTTACAATGAGCAGTTCTTC. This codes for CASSHLAGGPLVYNEQFF. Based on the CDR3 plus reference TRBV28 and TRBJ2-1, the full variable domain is DVKVTQSSRYLVKRTGEKVFLECVQDMDHENMFWYRQDPGLGLRLIYFSYDVKMKEKGDIPEGYSVSREKKERFSLILESASTNQTSMYLCASSHLAGGPLVYNEQFFGPGTRLTVL.

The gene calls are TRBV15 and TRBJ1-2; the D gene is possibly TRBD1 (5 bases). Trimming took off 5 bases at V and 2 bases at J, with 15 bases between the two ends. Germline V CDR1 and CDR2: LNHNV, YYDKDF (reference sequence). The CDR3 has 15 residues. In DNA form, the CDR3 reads TGTGCCACCAGCTTCCCCCGGGGGGGGAACTATGGCTACACCTTC. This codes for CATSFPRGGNYGYTF.

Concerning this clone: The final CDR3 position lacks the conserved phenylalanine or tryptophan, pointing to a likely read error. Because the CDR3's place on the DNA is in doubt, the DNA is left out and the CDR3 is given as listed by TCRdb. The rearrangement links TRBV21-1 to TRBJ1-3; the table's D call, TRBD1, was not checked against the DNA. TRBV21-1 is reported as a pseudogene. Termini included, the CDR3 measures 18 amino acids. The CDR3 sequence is CASSKDVRGQGDRVTLTD.

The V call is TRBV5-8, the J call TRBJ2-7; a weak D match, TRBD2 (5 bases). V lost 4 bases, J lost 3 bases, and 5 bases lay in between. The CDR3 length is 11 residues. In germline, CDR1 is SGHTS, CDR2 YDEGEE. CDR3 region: CASSGGYEQYV. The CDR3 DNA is TGTGCCAGCAGCGGAGGCTACGAGCAGTACGTC.

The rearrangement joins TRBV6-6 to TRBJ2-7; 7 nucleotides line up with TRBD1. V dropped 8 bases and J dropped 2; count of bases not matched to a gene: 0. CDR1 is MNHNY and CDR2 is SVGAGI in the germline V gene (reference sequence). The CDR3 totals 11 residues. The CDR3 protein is CASGQAYEQYF. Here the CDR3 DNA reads TGTGCCAGCGGACAGGCCTACGAGCAGTACTTC.

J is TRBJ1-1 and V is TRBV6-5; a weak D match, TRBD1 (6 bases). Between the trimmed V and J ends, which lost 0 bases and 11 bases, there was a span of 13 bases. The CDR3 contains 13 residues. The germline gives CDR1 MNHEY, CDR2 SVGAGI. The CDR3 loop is CASSYSKGVDAFF. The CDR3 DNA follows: TGTGCCAGCAGTTACTCGAAGGGGGTGGATGCTTTCTTT.

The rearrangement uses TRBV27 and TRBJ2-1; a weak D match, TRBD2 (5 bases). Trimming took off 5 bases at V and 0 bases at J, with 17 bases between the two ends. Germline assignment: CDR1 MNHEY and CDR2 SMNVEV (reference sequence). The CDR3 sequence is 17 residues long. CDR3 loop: CASSPLAGGFSYNEQFF. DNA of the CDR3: TGTGCCAGCAGTCCCTTGGCTGGCGGGTTCTCCTACAATGAGCAGTTCTTC.

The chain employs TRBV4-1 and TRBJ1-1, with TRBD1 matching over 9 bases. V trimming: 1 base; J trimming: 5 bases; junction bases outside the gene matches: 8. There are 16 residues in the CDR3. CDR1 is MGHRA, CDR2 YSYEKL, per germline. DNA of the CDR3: TGCGCCAGCAGCCAAGCCTGGACAGGGGTGGTGACTGAAGCTTTCTTT. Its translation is CASSQAWTGVVTEAFF.

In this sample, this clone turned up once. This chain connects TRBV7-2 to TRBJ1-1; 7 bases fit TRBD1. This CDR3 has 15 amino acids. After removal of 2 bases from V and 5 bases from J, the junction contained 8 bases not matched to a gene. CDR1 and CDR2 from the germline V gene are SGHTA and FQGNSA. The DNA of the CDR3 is TGTGCCAGCAGCTTAATGGAGGGGGCGTGGACTGAAGCTTTCTTT. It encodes CASSLMEGAWTEAFF.

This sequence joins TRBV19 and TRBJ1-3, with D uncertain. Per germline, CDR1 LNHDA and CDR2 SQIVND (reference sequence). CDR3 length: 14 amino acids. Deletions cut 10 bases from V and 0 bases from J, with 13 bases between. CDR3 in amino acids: CATGRSSSGNTIYF. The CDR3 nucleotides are TGTGCCACAGGCAGGTCGAGCTCTGGAAACACCATATATTTT.

DNA for the CDR3: TGTGCCATCAGTGAGGGGAGGGGTGATGAGCAGTACGTC. Translating it yields CAISEGRGDEQYV. The chain links TRBV10-3 to TRBJ2-7; 7 bases align to TRBD2. Unmatched junction bases numbered 5, after V lost 2 bases and J lost 7 bases. CDR1 is ENHRY and CDR2 is SYGVKD in the germline V gene. The CDR3 contains 13 residues.